The rows below give T cell receptor beta chains drawn from one sample of a study of cytomegalovirus exposure and HLA in healthy donors. The method was immunoSEQ multiplex PCR; TCRdb's version includes in-frame clones alone and lacks a portion of them. The data hold about 180,000 clones, with under 85% observed a single time. Sequenced material: PBMCs. Every receptor here comes from a male donor in good health and CMV-seronegative. Each CDR3 is given with its conserved first and last residue. The D gene is left open where the match is weak. Expanded clones are given a class, and other clones once, few, many or no size at all.

j_call: TRBJ2-7; v_call: TRBV4-2; d_call: .; clone_size: .; cdr3_aa: CASSQEGGRVEQYF; cdr3_nt: TGTGCCAGCAGCCAAGAAGGGGGACGTGTCGAGCAGTACTTC
j_call: TRBJ2-1; v_call: TRBV19; d_call: TRBD2; clone_size: .; cdr3_aa: CASRIQPGLAVNEQFF; cdr3_nt: TGTGCCAGTAGAATACAGCCGGGACTAGCGGTCAATGAGCAGTTCTTC
j_call: TRBJ2-1; v_call: TRBV7-9; d_call: TRBD1; clone_size: .; cdr3_aa: CASSLPGQFNEQFF; cdr3_nt: TGTGCCAGCAGCTTACCGGGACAGTTCAATGAGCAGTTCTTC
j_call: TRBJ1-2; v_call: TRBV5-4; d_call: .; clone_size: .; cdr3_aa: CASSLGYRDIHGYTF; cdr3_nt: TGTGCCAGCAGCTTGGGGTACAGGGATATCCATGGCTACACCTTC
j_call: TRBJ1-2; v_call: TRBV15; d_call: TRBD1; clone_size: .; cdr3_aa: CATSRLGQGAAYGYTF; cdr3_nt: TGTGCCACCAGCAGACTAGGACAGGGGGCCGCCTATGGCTACACCTTC
j_call: TRBJ2-1; v_call: TRBV4-3; d_call: TRBD2; clone_size: .; cdr3_aa: CASSQEGGGLAGTEQFF; cdr3_nt: TGCGCCAGCAGCCAAGAGGGAGGGGGCCTAGCGGGGACTGAGCAGTTCTTC
j_call: TRBJ2-7; v_call: TRBV19; d_call: .; clone_size: .; cdr3_aa: CASSIQLSYEQYF; cdr3_nt: TGTGCCAGTAGTATTCAACTCTCCTACGAGCAGTACTTC
j_call: TRBJ1-5; v_call: TRBV10-3; d_call: .; clone_size: .; cdr3_aa: CAISESKRAQDQPQHF; cdr3_nt: TGTGCCATCAGTGAGTCGAAGAGGGCCCAGGATCAGCCCCAGCATTTT
j_call: TRBJ1-5; v_call: TRBV30; d_call: .; clone_size: .; cdr3_aa: CAWSRGYGNQPQHF; cdr3_nt: TGTGCCTGGAGTCGGGGGTATGGCAATCAGCCCCAGCATTTT
j_call: TRBJ2-1; v_call: TRBV18; d_call: .; clone_size: once; cdr3_aa: CASSPEYMQGTYNEQFF; cdr3_nt: TGTGCCAGCTCACCTGAGTACATGCAGGGGACCTACAATGAGCAGTTCTTC
j_call: TRBJ1-3; v_call: TRBV29-1; d_call: .; clone_size: .; cdr3_aa: CSVRHRQEGNTIYF; cdr3_nt: TGCAGCGTGAGACATCGACAGGAGGGAAACACCATATATTTT
j_call: TRBJ2-3; v_call: TRBV4-2; d_call: TRBD2; clone_size: .; cdr3_aa: CASSQSTAGGGTDTQYF; cdr3_nt: TGTGCCAGCAGCCAGAGTACGGCGGGGGGGGGCACAGATACGCAGTATTTT
j_call: TRBJ2-4; v_call: TRBV7-8; d_call: TRBD2; clone_size: .; cdr3_aa: CASRRLAGEGKNIQYF; cdr3_nt: TGTGCCAGCAGGCGACTAGCGGGAGAGGGCAAAAACATTCAGTACTTC
j_call: TRBJ2-7; v_call: TRBV6-5; d_call: .; clone_size: once; cdr3_aa: CASSDWQAGEQYF; cdr3_nt: TGTGCCAGCAGTGACTGGCAGGCGGGCGAGCAGTACTTC
j_call: TRBJ1-2; v_call: TRBV30; d_call: .; clone_size: .; cdr3_aa: CAWSGGGEYGYTF; cdr3_nt: TGTGCCTGGAGCGGGGGAGGGGAATATGGCTACACCTTC
j_call: TRBJ2-1; v_call: TRBV9; d_call: TRBD2; clone_size: .; cdr3_aa: CASSTRLADSYNEQFF; cdr3_nt: TGTGCCAGCAGCACTCGACTAGCGGACTCCTACAATGAGCAGTTCTTC
j_call: TRBJ1-1; v_call: TRBV9; d_call: .; clone_size: .; cdr3_aa: CASSVKLNTEAFF; cdr3_nt: TGTGCCAGCAGCGTAAAGCTGAACACTGAAGCTTTCTTT
j_call: TRBJ1-1; v_call: TRBV9; d_call: TRBD1; clone_size: .; cdr3_aa: CASSATGGGTEAFF; cdr3_nt: TGTGCCAGCAGCGCTACAGGGGGGGGCACTGAAGCTTTCTTT
j_call: TRBJ1-5; v_call: TRBV4-2; d_call: TRBD1; clone_size: few; cdr3_aa: CASSQEGGQGSNQPQHF; cdr3_nt: TGTGCCAGCAGCCAAGAAGGGGGACAGGGGAGCAATCAGCCCCAGCATTTT
j_call: TRBJ2-7; v_call: TRBV4-1; d_call: .; clone_size: .; cdr3_aa: CASSQDHGQSYEQYF; cdr3_nt: TGCGCCAGCAGCCAAGATCACGGACAGTCCTACGAGCAGTACTTC
j_call: TRBJ1-6; v_call: TRBV7-9; d_call: .; clone_size: .; cdr3_aa: CASSLPFNSPLHF; cdr3_nt: TGTGCCAGCAGCTTACCGTTTAATTCACCCCTCCACTTT
j_call: TRBJ1-5; v_call: TRBV28; d_call: .; clone_size: once; cdr3_aa: CASSLAGSQHF; cdr3_nt: TGTGCCAGCAGCCTGGCCGGGTCCCAGCATTTT
j_call: TRBJ1-2; v_call: TRBV29-1; d_call: TRBD1; clone_size: .; cdr3_aa: CSIKQGLRKNYGYTF; cdr3_nt: TGCAGCATCAAACAGGGGCTGAGGAAAAACTATGGCTACACCTTC
j_call: TRBJ2-7; v_call: TRBV15; d_call: TRBD1; clone_size: .; cdr3_aa: CATSSTGTGFYEQYF; cdr3_nt: TGTGCCACCAGCAGCACCGGGACAGGGTTCTACGAGCAGTACTTC
j_call: TRBJ2-5; v_call: TRBV5-4; d_call: TRBD2; clone_size: .; cdr3_aa: CASSPLAGGEETQYF; cdr3_nt: TGTGCCAGCAGCCCCCTAGCGGGGGGAGAAGAGACCCAGTACTTC